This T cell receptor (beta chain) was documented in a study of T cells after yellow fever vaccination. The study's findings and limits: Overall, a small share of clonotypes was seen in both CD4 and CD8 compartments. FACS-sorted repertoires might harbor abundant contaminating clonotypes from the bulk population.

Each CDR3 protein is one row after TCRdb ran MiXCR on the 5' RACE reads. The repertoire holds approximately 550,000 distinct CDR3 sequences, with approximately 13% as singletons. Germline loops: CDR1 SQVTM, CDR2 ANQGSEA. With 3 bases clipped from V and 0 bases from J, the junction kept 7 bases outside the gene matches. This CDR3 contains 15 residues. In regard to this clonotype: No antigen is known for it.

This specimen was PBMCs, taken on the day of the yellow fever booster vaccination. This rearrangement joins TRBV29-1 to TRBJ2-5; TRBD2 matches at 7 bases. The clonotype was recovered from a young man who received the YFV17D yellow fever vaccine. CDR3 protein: CSVDCELAHQETQYF. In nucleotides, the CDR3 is TGCAGCGTTGACTGTGAACTAGCGCACCAAGAGACCCAGTACTTC.